This T cell receptor beta chain was sequenced for a study of cytomegalovirus exposure and HLA in healthy donors. Study as a whole: Earlier work reported 117 million unique TCR beta sequences from about 170 million T cells. An early data release held around 80 million unique TCRs from HLA-typed donors.

PCR primers comprised 60 Vbeta and 13 Jbeta primers. Repertoires were generated with immunoSEQ multiplex PCR, while TCRdb's copy carries only in-frame clones and drops some. The table shows around 86,000 clones, with 6% to 9% occurring only once. Overall study findings and caveats: Presence/absence analyses assumed roughly uniform sequencing depth across donors.

This clone was counted only a few times. What it binds is not known. Germline assignment: CDR1 SEHNR and CDR2 FQNEAQ (reference sequence). With V trimmed by 5 bases and J by 4 bases, 8 bases remained unmatched. The CDR3 spans 16 residues. The gene calls are TRBV7-9 and TRBJ2-3; 11 bases are shared with TRBD2. Material for sequencing was PBMCs. This receptor was taken from a man aged 50 or older in good health and CMV-seronegative. The CDR3 nucleotides read TGTGCCAGCAGCCTATTAGCGGGAGGGACCGCAGATACGCAGTATTTT. Amino acid sequence: CASSLLAGGTADTQYF. Looking up the rest from reference TRBV7-9 and TRBJ2-3 gives the full variable domain: DTGVSQNPRHKITKRGQNVTFRCDPISEHNRLYWYRQTLGQGPEFLTYFQNEAQLEKSRLLSDRFSAERPKGSFSTLEIQRTEQGDSAMYLCASSLLAGGTADTQYFGPGTRLTVL.